What follows are 32 T cell receptor beta chains derived from one specimen sequenced in a study of breast tumors, draining lymph nodes, adjacent tissues. A single record per CDR3 protein comes from TCRdb applying MiXCR to the multiplex PCR reads. The sample has over 35,000 distinct CDR3 sequences, roughly 36% seen once. The sequencing input was breast tumor tissue. Receptors originate from a female donor with breast cancer. Some clones in this sample may be carry-over from other donors' samples.

Comment on this clonotype: Possible read error: a much larger clone is one base away. This chain joins TRBV30 and TRBJ2-3; maybe TRBD1 (5 bases). There are 11 residues in the CDR3. Trimming shortened V by 0 bases and J by 8 bases, and 6 bases separated the two germline ends. Germline assignment: CDR1 GTSNPN and CDR2 SVGIG (reference sequence). Written as DNA, the CDR3 is TGTGCCTGGAGTGTTCAGGGTACGCAGTATTTT. Its protein is CAWSVQGTQYF.

On this clonotype: A much bigger clone sits one base away, suggesting this may be a read error. The genes are TRBV5-1 and TRBJ2-6; weak D call: TRBD1 (5 bases). V shed 0 bases and J shed 4 bases, with 14 bases lying between them. CDR1 SGHRS and CDR2 YFSETQ come from the germline V gene. The CDR3 has 17 amino acids. The DNA for the CDR3 is TGCGCCAGCAGCTTGGTAATGGCAGGGAAAGGGGCCAACGTCCTGACTTTC. As protein: CASSLVMAGKGANVLTF.

This clonotype came up many times. The genes are TRBV20-1 and TRBJ2-7, with TRBD1 identical over 7 bases. Germline V gene sequence: CDR1 DFQATT, CDR2 SNEGSKA (reference sequence). CDR3 length equals 12 residues. V lost 7 bases, J lost 7 bases, and 10 bases stayed unmatched. The CDR3 DNA reads as TGCAGTGGGGGACAGTCCTTGGGGGAGCAGTACTTC. Its translation is CSGGQSLGEQYF.

In its sample, this clonotype is medium-sized. This sequence joins TRBV4-1 and TRBJ2-3; 9 bases line up with TRBD2. The germline V gene encodes CDR1 MGHRA and CDR2 YSYEKL. The V and J ends lost 0 bases and 3 bases, in that order; junction bases with no gene match: 7. CDR3 length: 17 amino acids. CDR3 nucleotides: TGCGCCAGCAGCCAAGAGGCTAGCGGGGTATTAACAGATACGCAGTATTTT. It translates to CASSQEASGVLTDTQYF.

This clonotype appeared many times. The chain uses TRBV7-2 and TRBJ2-1; D unclear. Germline CDR1 reads SGHTA; CDR2 reads FQGNSA. V was shortened by 1 base and J by 2 bases, with 6 bases between the two germline ends. This CDR3 is 14 amino acids long. The CDR3 protein is CASSLDPTYNEQFF. In DNA, the CDR3 is TGTGCCAGCAGCTTAGACCCAACCTACAATGAGCAGTTCTTC.

This clonotype was recorded many times. V and J are TRBV29-1 and TRBJ2-7; D unresolved. The CDR3 has 13 residues. V lost 4 bases and J 0 bases, leaving 10 bases between the germline ends. Germline assignment: CDR1 SQVTM and CDR2 ANQGSEA. The DNA for the CDR3 is TGCAGCGTTGGGGGTCAGAGCTCCTACGAGCAGTACTTC. This sequence encodes CSVGGQSSYEQYF.

This clonotype has at least ten counts. The chain has TRBV11-3 and TRBJ2-1; no clear D. V lost 5 bases to trimming and J lost 8 bases, with 7 bases between them. Germline assignment: CDR1 SGHNT and CDR2 YENEEA. CDR3 length: 11 amino acids. CDR3 amino acids: CASSLSHEQFF. For the CDR3, the DNA is TGTGCCAGCAGCCTATCACATGAGCAGTTCTTC.

CDR3 sequence (DNA): TGCAGTGCTACTACAGGGGCTGGCTATGGCTACACCTTC. This translates into CSATTGAGYGYTF. The chain combines TRBV20-1 with TRBJ1-2; 7 positions match TRBD1. Trimming cost V 4 bases and J 4 bases; bases outside gene matches: 6. This CDR3 contains 13 residues. Germline V CDR1 and CDR2: DFQATT, SNEGSKA (reference sequence).

With regard to this clonotype: Because it lacks the conserved phenylalanine or tryptophan at the end, this CDR3 is likely a read error. This chain uses TRBV7-8 with TRBJ2-7, with D unclear. This CDR3 comprises 12 residues. Germline V gene sequence: CDR1 SGHVS, CDR2 FQNEAQ. Between the trimmed V and J ends, which lost 5 bases and 1 base, there was a span of 6 bases. In DNA form, the CDR3 reads TGTGCCAGCAGCCCGATATCCTACGAGCAGTACTCC. It translates to CASSPISYEQYS.

This clonotype has ten or more counts. This chain connects TRBV12-3 or TRBV12-4 to TRBJ1-5; 7 positions agree with TRBD1. The ends lost 8 bases at V and 5 bases at J; junction bases unmatched: 3. CDR3 length: 12 residues. The CDR3 bases are TGTGCCAGCGGTGACAGGGATCAGCCCCAGCATTTT. Amino acids: CASGDRDQPQHF.

This clonotype showed up many times. The chain joins TRBV4-3 to TRBJ1-2; D perhaps matches TRBD1 (5 bases). The V end was cut by 0 bases, the J end by 5 bases, with 13 bases between. The germline V gene encodes CDR1 LGHNA and CDR2 YSLEER. This CDR3 is 15 amino acids long. CDR3 nucleotides: TGCGCCAGCAGCCAAGATCCCGGGGGAGAGTATGGCTACACCTTC. This codes for CASSQDPGGEYGYTF.

This clonotype was counted at least ten times. The CDR3 loop is CASSVQDNEQFF. CDR3 sequence (DNA): TGTGCCAGCAGCGTACAGGACAATGAGCAGTTCTTC. This chain connects TRBV7-2 to TRBJ2-1; weak D call: TRBD1 (5 bases). Germline V gene lookup returns CDR1 SGHTA and CDR2 FQGNSA. Trimming stripped 5 bases from V and 5 bases from J, with 7 bases between. The CDR3 is made up of 12 amino acids.

As concerns this clonotype: This clone may be a read error of a much larger clone one base away. This chain connects TRBV12-3 or TRBV12-4 to TRBJ2-1; D gene ambiguous. This CDR3 is built from 14 residues. V was pared by 10 bases and J by 4 bases, with 17 bases between. The CDR3 DNA reads TGTGCCACCCAAACTAACTCCCGGTACAATGAGCAGTTCTTC. It yields the protein CATQTNSRYNEQFF.

The chain combines TRBV14 with TRBJ2-7, with 13 bases identical to TRBD2. There are 16 residues in the CDR3. Germline V gene sequence: CDR1 SGHDN, CDR2 FVKESK. Trimming cost V 1 base and J 5 bases; bases outside gene matches: 5. CDR3 loop: CASSQGVGTSGNEQYF. DNA of the CDR3: TGTGCCAGCAGCCAAGGAGTCGGGACTAGCGGGAACGAGCAGTACTTC.

V is TRBV5-4 and J is TRBJ2-1; D not resolved. Germline CDR1 is SGHNT and CDR2 is YYREEE (reference sequence). There are 11 residues in the CDR3. V was shortened by 1 base and J by 7 bases, with 3 bases between the two germline ends. In nucleotides, the CDR3 is TGTGCCAGCAGCTTGTCAAATGAGCAGTTCTTC. Its translation: CASSLSNEQFF. The full variable domain, with the rest looked up from reference TRBV5-4 and TRBJ2-1, is ETGVTQSPTHLIKTRGQQVTLRCSSQSGHNTVSWYQQALGQGPQFIFQYYREEENGRGNFPPRFSGLQFPNYSSELNVNALELDDSALYLCASSLSNEQFFGPGTRLTVL.

In its sample, this clonotype was seen once. Germline is not matched at one junction end, which may reflect a read error. V gene TRBV4-2 combines with J gene TRBJ2-1; perhaps TRBD2 as D (7 bases). Per the germline V gene, CDR1 is LGHNA and CDR2 is YNFKEQ. CDR3 length equals 15 residues. CDR3 region: CACSQEGGRYNEQFF. Here the CDR3 DNA reads TGTGCCTGCAGCCAAGAGGGGGGGCGGTACAATGAGCAGTTCTTC.

The table lists this clonotype with many counts. The J gene is TRBJ2-7, the V gene TRBV6-1; maybe TRBD1 (6 bases). Germline-derived CDR1 and CDR2 are MNHNS and SASEGT. V dropped 2 bases and J dropped 2 bases, with 22 bases sitting between them. The CDR3 extends over 18 amino acids. CDR3 nucleotide sequence: TGTGCCAGCAGTGAATATCTATCTCGGACAGTTCTTGCCTACGAGCAGTACTTC. Translation gives CASSEYLSRTVLAYEQYF.

At least ten counts were recorded for this clonotype. V is TRBV20-1 and J is TRBJ2-7, with 13 bases matching TRBD2. V shed 6 bases, J shed 6 bases, and the junction held 2 bases outside the gene matches. The CDR3 spans 12 residues. Germline CDR1 reads DFQATT; CDR2 reads SNEGSKA (reference sequence). CDR3 coding DNA: TGCAGTGCCAGGACTAGCGGGAGCGAGCAGTACTTC. Translating it yields CSARTSGSEQYF.

Worth noting for this clonotype: This may be a read error, as it is one base from a much larger clone. The chain is built from TRBV12-3 or TRBV12-4 and TRBJ1-2; TRBD1 agrees at 7 bases. After removal of 4 bases from V and 6 bases from J, the junction contained 8 bases not matched to a gene. This CDR3 spans 14 amino acids. The CDR3 region is CASSSAGTVHGYTF. The CDR3 bases are TGTGCCAGCAGTTCCGCCGGGACAGTCCATGGCTACACCTTC.

This clonotype came up many times. This sequence joins TRBV5-1 and TRBJ2-2; 7 bases are shared with TRBD2. V lost 3 bases and J lost 4; bases outside the gene matches: 9. Germline V gene lookup returns CDR1 SGHRS and CDR2 YFSETQ. This CDR3 contains 16 residues. The DNA for the CDR3 is TGCGCCAGCAGCTCCGCGGGAGTAATAGGCACCGGGGAGCTGTTTTTT. It specifies CASSSAGVIGTGELFF.

Many counts were recorded for this clonotype. The chain combines TRBV6-6 with TRBJ1-5; 8 nucleotides match TRBD1. The V and J ends lost 5 bases and 5 bases, in that order; junction bases with no gene match: 11. CDR1 MNHNY and CDR2 SVGAGI come from the germline V gene (reference sequence). The CDR3 has 16 amino acids. CDR3 protein: CASSPYLQGVDQPQHF. The CDR3 DNA reads TGTGCCAGCAGTCCGTACCTACAGGGGGTTGATCAGCCCCAGCATTTT.

The J gene is TRBJ1-4, the V gene TRBV18; 8 positions agree with TRBD1. This CDR3 region has 16 residues. V was clipped by 5 bases and J by 0 bases; unmatched bases: 5. CDR1 and CDR2 from the germline V gene are KGHSH and LQKENI. The CDR3 region is CASSDGQGATNEKLFF. The CDR3 coding sequence is TGTGCCAGCTCAGATGGACAGGGAGCAACTAATGAAAAACTGTTTTTT.

This sequence joins TRBV12-3 or TRBV12-4 and TRBJ2-3; a possible D gene is TRBD2 (6 bases). The CDR3 covers 16 residues. Trimming stripped 3 bases from V and 3 bases from J, with 16 bases between. The CDR3 spells CASSLRLGSGTDTQYF. CDR3 DNA sequence: TGTGCCAGCAGTTTGCGACTCGGGAGTGGGACAGATACGCAGTATTTT.

The V call is TRBV11-2, the J call TRBJ1-2, with 7 bases aligning to TRBD1. V shed 2 bases and J 6 bases; nucleotides not matched to a gene: 6. The CDR3 has 14 amino acids. Per the germline V gene, CDR1 is SGHAT and CDR2 is FQNNGV. CDR3 residues: CASSLLNRGDGYTF. CDR3 nucleotides: TGTGCCAGCAGCTTATTGAACAGGGGTGATGGCTACACCTTC.

The chain couples TRBV29-1 to TRBJ1-1; a weak D match, TRBD1 (6 bases). V was trimmed by 6 bases and J by 5 bases, leaving 22 bases between them. In germline, CDR1 is SQVTM, CDR2 ANQGSEA. The CDR3 is 15 residues long. CDR3 residues: CSVAGGQGEWTEAFF. The CDR3 coding sequence is TGCAGCGTAGCCGGGGGGCAAGGGGAATGGACTGAAGCTTTCTTT.

This clonotype occurred many times. V and J are TRBV20-1 and TRBJ1-5, with 7 bases fitting TRBD1. The J segment lost 7 bases and the V segment lost 6 bases, leaving 12 bases of the junction unmatched. The CDR3 covers 14 residues. CDR1 is DFQATT and CDR2 is SNEGSKA in the germline V gene (reference sequence). CDR3 in amino acids: CSAPRATGQQPQHF. The DNA for the CDR3 is TGCAGTGCCCCCAGGGCGACAGGGCAACAGCCCCAGCATTTT.

By its share, this clonotype is medium-sized. The V and J genes are TRBV19 and TRBJ2-1; tentative D call: TRBD2 (6 bases). The CDR3 is made up of 18 amino acids. Germline-derived CDR1 and CDR2 are LNHDA and SQIVND (reference sequence). The V end lost 4 bases, the J end lost 4 bases, and 23 bases lay between the germline ends. For the CDR3, the DNA is TGTGCCAGTAGTAAGGTGGGTCTAGCGACCGGGGTTTACAATGAGCAGTTCTTC. Protein sequence: CASSKVGLATGVYNEQFF.

The chain joins TRBV5-6 to TRBJ2-4; D gene unclear. Looked up from germline, CDR1 is SGHDT and CDR2 is YYEEEE. The CDR3 loop spans 13 amino acids. Trimming took off 0 bases at V and 7 bases at J, with 8 bases between the two ends. The CDR3 spells CASSLGQSNIQYF. Written as DNA, the CDR3 is TGTGCCAGCAGCTTGGGACAATCTAACATTCAGTACTTC.

As concerns this clonotype: This could be a read error, since a much larger clone is one nucleotide away. The chain recombines TRBV6-2 or TRBV6-3 with TRBJ1-2; D might be TRBD1 (5 bases). The germline V gene has CDR1 MNHEY and CDR2 SVGEGT. This CDR3 has 16 amino acids. CDR3 amino acids: CANSYDPYSGYYGYTF. The CDR3, as DNA: TGTGCCAACAGTTACGACCCCTACTCAGGGTACTATGGCTACACCTTC.

This clonotype came up many times. The V and J genes are TRBV24-1 and TRBJ1-5, with 8 bases identical to TRBD1. Germline values: CDR1 KGHDR, CDR2 SFDVKD. V lost 6 bases and J lost 4; bases outside the gene matches: 16. The CDR3 is 18 amino acids. As DNA, the CDR3 is TGTGCCACCAGTTTTGCGACAGGGGCATACATGGGGAATCAGCCCCAGCATTTT. Its protein product is CATSFATGAYMGNQPQHF.

This clonotype was seen at least ten times. The rearrangement joins TRBV5-8 to TRBJ2-3, with D possibly called TRBD1 or TRBD2 (7 bases each). Per the germline V gene, CDR1 is SGHTS and CDR2 is YDEGEE. The germline V and J ends were trimmed by 4 bases and 3 bases, with 21 bases remaining between them. The CDR3 consists of 17 residues. CDR3 residues: CASSPGGAGVRTDTQYF. The CDR3 DNA reads TGTGCCAGCAGCCCAGGGGGGGCGGGAGTCAGGACAGATACGCAGTATTTT.

The genes are TRBV20-1 and TRBJ1-4, with D unresolved. Trimming took 0 bases from V and 8 from J, leaving 10 bases between them. The CDR3 is 13 amino acids. Germline-derived CDR1 and CDR2 are DFQATT and SNEGSKA (reference sequence). The CDR3 nucleotides are TGCAGTGCTAGAGATTCACGGGAGGAAAAACTGTTTTTT. Its translation is CSARDSREEKLFF.